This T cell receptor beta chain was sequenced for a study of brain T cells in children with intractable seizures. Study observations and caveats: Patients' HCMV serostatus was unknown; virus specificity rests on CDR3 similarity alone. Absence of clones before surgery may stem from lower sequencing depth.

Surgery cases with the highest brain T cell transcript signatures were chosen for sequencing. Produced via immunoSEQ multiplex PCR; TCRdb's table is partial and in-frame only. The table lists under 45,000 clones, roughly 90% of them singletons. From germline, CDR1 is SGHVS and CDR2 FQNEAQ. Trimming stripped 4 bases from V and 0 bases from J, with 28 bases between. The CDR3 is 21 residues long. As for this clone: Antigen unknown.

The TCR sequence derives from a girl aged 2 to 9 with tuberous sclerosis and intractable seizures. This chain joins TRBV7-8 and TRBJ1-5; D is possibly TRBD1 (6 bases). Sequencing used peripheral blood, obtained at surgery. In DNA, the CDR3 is TGTGCCAGCAGCTCATCTGAGGCTCAACCATACAGGGACCATAGCAATCAGCCCCAGCATTTT. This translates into CASSSSEAQPYRDHSNQPQHF.